This paragraph reports one T cell receptor beta chain. No cognate antigen has been identified for it. Base qualities are not at hand, and no much larger clone is one base apart. In the germline V gene, CDR1 corresponds to MNHNS and CDR2 to SASEGT. V is cut by 6 bases and J by 3 bases, and the space between the germline ends is 9 bases. CDR3 length: 12 amino acids, cysteine to phenylalanine. The sequence is cut down to CDR3 DNA, 36 bases in frame from base 1. For sequencing of the TCRbeta CDR3 region, genomic DNA was extracted from the sorted cells. TCRbeta CDR3 regions were sequenced using the immunoSEQ Assay. TCRdb obtained this table from immuneACCESS and retained in-frame rearrangements with V and J assigned. These tables miss some clones; where compared with another copy, unresolved V genes account for less than half of the shortfall, and the remainder is unexplained. Within this sample are over 70,000 clones, with approximately 94% of them counted one time only. The ten top clones hold 14% of the sample.

The data stem from a study of OX40 agonist ivuxolimab in advanced cancers. About the investigation overall: Ivuxolimab was an agonistic, fully human IgG2 monoclonal antibody directed against OX40 (CD134), a costimulatory receptor. Intravenous ivuxolimab was administered to patients every 2 weeks at six dose levels: 0.01, 0.1, 0.3, 1.5, 3 and 10 mg/kg. Of the approximately 50 patients in dose escalation, 19 had hepatocellular carcinoma, around 15 had melanoma, 9 had renal cell carcinoma and 9 had head and neck cancer. In the dose-escalation cohort, roughly four fifths of patients were male, and the mean age was around 60 years, with a range of roughly 23 to 85. Patients were allowed to have had prior anti-PD-1, anti-PD-L1 or anti-CTLA-4 therapy, and approximately 40% of the dose-escalation patients had been treated with checkpoint inhibitors. Partial responses occurred in three dose-escalation patients, of whom one had hepatocellular carcinoma and two had cutaneous melanoma. The point of sequencing TCRbeta in the periphery was to test whether ivuxolimab changed TCR sequence diversity and drove clonal T-cell expansion. The paper covers the monotherapy dose-escalation part of the phase I ivuxolimab trial, which included N ≈ 52 patients. Overall study outcomes, separate from this receptor: In the 0.1-3.0 mg/kg groups, partial responders were among the patients with the lowest normalized peripheral clonal expansion, particularly in CD8+ T cells. After ivuxolimab, expanded clones were on average more numerous among CD8+ T cells than among CD4+ T cells. Low levels of normalized T-cell clonal expansion were also seen in some nonresponding patients. The antigen specificity of the peripheral T cells that underwent clonal expansion was not determined. At doses from 0.1 to 3.0 mg/kg, clonal expansion was seen in both CD4+ and CD8+ blood T cells between baseline and week 6.

The trial excluded patients who had a history of autoimmune disease or who were on systemic immunosuppression. Peripheral blood for TCR sequencing was drawn from every dose cohort at baseline, at cycle 4 day 1 and at cycle 7 day 1. The samples were taken from a phase I, first-in-human, multicenter, open-label dose-escalation trial of ivuxolimab. Adults with locally advanced or metastatic melanoma, renal cell carcinoma, hepatocellular carcinoma or head and neck squamous cell carcinoma were enrolled in the trial. Before TCR sequencing, CD4+ T cells and CD8+ T cells were sorted from peripheral blood as separate populations.

The receptor was isolated from an adult with an advanced solid tumor such as melanoma, head and neck, liver or kidney cancer. This specimen consisted of CD4+ or CD8+ T cells sorted from blood, obtained in a trial of the OX40 agonist ivuxolimab. This receptor chain uses TRBV6-1 and TRBJ2-7, with the D gene tentatively TRBD1 or TRBD2, based on 5 matching bases in each. The nucleotide sequence reads TGTGCCAGCAGGGACACTAGCTACGAGCAGTACTTC. This is translated as CASRDTSYEQYF.